Included here is one TCR beta chain sequence, with context. These data belong to a study of cytomegalovirus exposure and HLA in healthy donors. The length of the CDR3 is 16 residues. V gave up 3 bases and J gave up 0 bases; unmatched junction bases: 5. Per germline, CDR1 SGDLS and CDR2 YYNGEE. With 60 Vbeta and 13 Jbeta primers, the PCR was carried out. The method was immunoSEQ multiplex PCR; TCRdb's version includes in-frame clones alone and lacks a portion of them. Counted here are fewer than 110,000 clones, around 61% occurring once; the ten biggest clones make up approximately 3.5%. The receptor comes from a woman aged 45 to 65 in good health and CMV-seronegative. The chain joins TRBV9 to TRBJ1-3; 8 bases are shared with TRBD1. The material sequenced was PBMCs. The CDR3 loop reads CASSEGQGLSGNTIYF. The CDR3 coding sequence is TGTGCCAGCAGCGAAGGACAGGGACTCTCTGGAAACACCATATATTTT.